These 10 T cell receptor beta chains originate from one sample sequenced in a study of beta chain features in type 1 diabetes. Study-level results: TCRB CDR3 length was moderately but significantly reduced in all four CD4+ subsets of Type 1 diabetes patients.

Their target antigens are unknown. The isolated RNA, all of it, was reverse transcribed, so expressed TCRB transcripts were what got sequenced. Sequencing used immunoSEQ multiplex PCR; TCRdb keeps in-frame clones, though not all of them. This table has hundreds of thousands of clones, 11% to 15% appearing once. Specimen: naive CD4+ T cells from blood. Receptor source: a man aged 18 to 29 with type 1 diabetes.

V is TRBV29-1 and J is TRBJ2-5; D is perhaps TRBD2 (5 bases). Germline-derived CDR1 and CDR2 are SQVTM and ANQGSEA. With 7 bases removed from V and 7 bases from J, the gap between germline ends came to 19 bases. The CDR3 spans 13 residues. The CDR3 DNA follows: TGCAGCGCCTTGGAGGCAGGTATTTGGACCCAGTACTTC. Translation gives CSALEAGIWTQYF.

This chain joins TRBV9 and TRBJ2-3, with D perhaps matching TRBD2 (5 bases). Germline CDR1 SGDLS, CDR2 YYNGEE. V lost 4 bases and J 1 base, leaving 16 bases between the germline ends. The CDR3 loop spans 16 amino acids. CDR3 nucleotides: TGTGCCAGCAGCCTCCCATCGGGGAGCGGCACAGATACGCAGTATTTT. Translation: CASSLPSGSGTDTQYF.

This clone was counted between two and nine times. This CDR3 is CASSSARGEQYF. The CDR3 DNA sequence: TGTGCCAGCAGCTCGGCTCGTGGGGAGCAGTACTTC. This chain joins TRBV7-2 and TRBJ2-7; D is unclear. V was shortened by 4 bases and J by 7 bases, with 11 bases between the two germline ends. Germline CDR1 is SGHTA and CDR2 is FQGNSA. The CDR3 is 12 residues long.

This clone was seen only a few times. The CDR3 DNA is TGTGCCAGCAGTTATGGCTTTTCCTATGGCTACACCTTC. It specifies CASSYGFSYGYTF. This chain uses TRBV6-5 with TRBJ1-2; D ambiguous. CDR1 is MNHEY and CDR2 is SVGAGI in the germline V gene. Trimming pared 3 bases from V and 4 bases from J, leaving 9 bases between. This CDR3 comprises 13 residues.

This clone was picked up one time. The gene calls are TRBV29-1 and TRBJ2-1; 11 bases agree with TRBD2. V trimming: 4 bases; J trimming: 9 bases; junction bases outside the gene matches: 5. The V gene's germline CDR1 is SQVTM and CDR2 ANQGSEA. The CDR3 has 13 amino acids. CDR3 nucleotides: TGCAGCGTTGTTAGCGGGAGGGGGACTGAGCAGTTCTTC. Encoded protein: CSVVSGRGTEQFF.

This clone has only a few counts. The genes are TRBV7-6 and TRBJ2-7; D gene uncertain. There are 12 residues in the CDR3. Germline lookup yields CDR1 SGHVS and CDR2 FNYEAQ. V was shortened by 5 bases and J by 1 base, with 6 bases between the two germline ends. Here the CDR3 DNA reads TGTGCCAGCAGCCCTCATTCCTACGAGCAGTACTTC. Translating it yields CASSPHSYEQYF.

The chain employs TRBV9 and TRBJ2-5, with D hard to call. Trimming shortened V by 0 bases and J by 9 bases, and 18 bases separated the two germline ends. Germline V gene data show CDR1 as SGDLS and CDR2 as YYNGEE. The CDR3 length is 15 residues. This CDR3 reads CASSVGLGDVHPQYF. CDR3 nucleotides: TGTGCCAGCAGCGTAGGGCTGGGCGACGTACACCCCCAGTACTTC.

This clone was counted only a few times. This chain joins TRBV25-1 and TRBJ2-7, with 7 bases matching TRBD2. Germline CDR1 and CDR2: MGHDK and SYGVNS. This CDR3 has 14 residues. The J segment lost 0 bases and the V segment lost 5 bases, leaving 4 bases of the junction unmatched. As DNA, the CDR3 is TGTGCCAGCAGTAGGGAGGGGAGCTCCTACGAGCAGTACTTC. Amino acid sequence: CASSREGSSYEQYF.

This clone has a handful of counts. V and J are TRBV30 and TRBJ2-3, with 12 bases aligning to TRBD2. J lost 1 base, V lost 5 bases, and 4 bases had no gene match. The CDR3 runs to 15 residues. The germline V gene has CDR1 GTSNPN and CDR2 SVGIG (reference sequence). In DNA form, the CDR3 reads TGTGCCTGGCGCAGACTAGCGGGAGGCACAGATACGCAGTATTTT. This gives the protein CAWRRLAGGTDTQYF.

This clone was seen a few times. The chain links TRBV27 to TRBJ2-7; D is possibly TRBD2 (6 bases). CDR3 length: 13 amino acids. The V end lost 6 bases, the J end lost 12 bases, and 21 bases lay between the germline ends. CDR1 is MNHEY, CDR2 SMNVEV, per germline (reference sequence). CDR3 protein: CASSRPQYRDWYF. Here the CDR3 DNA reads TGTGCCAGCAGCCGACCGCAGTACCGGGACTGGTACTTC.